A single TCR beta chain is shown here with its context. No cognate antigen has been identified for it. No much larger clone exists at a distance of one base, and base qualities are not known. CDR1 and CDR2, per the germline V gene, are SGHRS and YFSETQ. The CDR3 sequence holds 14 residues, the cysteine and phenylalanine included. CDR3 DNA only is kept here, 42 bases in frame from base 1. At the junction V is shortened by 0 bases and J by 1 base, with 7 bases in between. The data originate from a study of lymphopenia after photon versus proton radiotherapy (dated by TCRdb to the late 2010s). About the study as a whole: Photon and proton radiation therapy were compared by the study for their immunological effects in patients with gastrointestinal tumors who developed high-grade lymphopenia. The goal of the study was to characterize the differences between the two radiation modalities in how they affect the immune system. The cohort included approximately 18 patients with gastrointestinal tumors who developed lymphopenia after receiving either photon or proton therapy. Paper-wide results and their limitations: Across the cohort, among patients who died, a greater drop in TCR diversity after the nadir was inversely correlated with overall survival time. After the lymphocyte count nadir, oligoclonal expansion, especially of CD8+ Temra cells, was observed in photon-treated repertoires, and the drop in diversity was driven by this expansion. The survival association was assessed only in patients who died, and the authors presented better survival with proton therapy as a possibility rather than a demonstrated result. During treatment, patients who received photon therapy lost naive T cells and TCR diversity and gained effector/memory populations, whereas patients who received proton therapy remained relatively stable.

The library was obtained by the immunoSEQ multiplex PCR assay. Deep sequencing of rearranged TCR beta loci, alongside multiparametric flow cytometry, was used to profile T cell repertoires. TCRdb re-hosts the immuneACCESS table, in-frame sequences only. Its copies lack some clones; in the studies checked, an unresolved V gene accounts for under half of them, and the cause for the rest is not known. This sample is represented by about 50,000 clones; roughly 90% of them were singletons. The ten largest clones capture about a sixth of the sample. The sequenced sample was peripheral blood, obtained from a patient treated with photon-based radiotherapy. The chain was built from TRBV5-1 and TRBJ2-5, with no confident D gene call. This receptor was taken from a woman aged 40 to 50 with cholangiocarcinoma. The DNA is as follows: TGCGCCAGCAGCTTGGCCATCCTCCAAGAGACCCAGTACTTC. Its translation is CASSLAILQETQYF.